The 21 T cell receptor beta chains in this list originate from one sample, sequenced in a study of beta chain features in type 1 diabetes listed by TCRdb under 2018. Receptor libraries were prepared by the immunoSEQ multiplex PCR assay. The High Capacity cDNA Reverse Transcription Kit was used to reverse transcribe all of the isolated RNA, meaning that expressed TCRB transcripts were what got sequenced. TCRdb's version of the immuneACCESS table is confined to in-frame rearrangements and falls short of the full clone set. An unresolved V gene accounts for under half of the shortfall where checked; the remainder is of unknown origin. The sample table contains roughly 250,000 clones; only one count was recorded for 9.6% of them. Jointly, the top ten make up about 0.037% of the sample. The sequenced sample consisted of naive CD4+ T cells from blood. The sample's cell subset or site label, decoded: true naive CD4+ T cells. Source of these receptors: a woman younger than 30 in good health.

The genes are TRBV4-1 and TRBJ2-2, with TRBD1 matching 8 bases. CDR1 is MGHRA, CDR2 YSYEKL, per germline. Trimming removed 5 bases from V and 7 bases from J; junction bases left unmatched: 9. CDR3 size: 15 residues. The CDR3 loop is CASSAPGGRVGELFF. Here the CDR3 DNA reads TGCGCCAGCAGCGCCCCAGGGGGCAGAGTCGGGGAGCTGTTTTTT.

This chain links TRBV6-1 with TRBJ1-5; D may be TRBD1 (5 bases). The CDR3 totals 14 residues. Trimming cost V 6 bases and J 3 bases, with 12 bases left between them. Germline V lookup: CDR1 MNHNS, CDR2 SASEGT. CDR3 sequence: CASRPGLFNQPQHF. The CDR3 nucleotides are TGTGCCAGCAGGCCGGGACTTTTCAATCAGCCCCAGCATTTT.

There are a few counts of this clone. The chain couples TRBV30 to TRBJ2-1; no definite D call. This CDR3 has 16 residues. V gave up 0 bases and J gave up 6 bases, with 18 bases separating them. From germline, CDR1 is GTSNPN and CDR2 SVGIG (reference sequence). The CDR3 sequence is CAWSVRRAGLGNEQFF. CDR3 DNA: TGTGCCTGGAGTGTACGGAGAGCCGGTTTAGGCAATGAGCAGTTCTTC. The full variable domain, with the rest looked up from reference TRBV30 and TRBJ2-1, is SQTIHQWPATLVQPVGSPLSLECTVEGTSNPNLYWYRQAAGRGLQLLFYSVGIGQISSEVPQNLSASRPQDRQFILSSKKLLLSDSGFYLCAWSVRRAGLGNEQFFGPGTRLTVL.

This clone was observed a handful of times. In nucleotides, the CDR3 is TGTGCCAGCAGCGTTAGCCCCGGACTGGAACTACTCGAGCAGTACTTC. Encoded protein: CASSVSPGLELLEQYF. The genes are TRBV9 and TRBJ2-7, with D perhaps matching TRBD2 (5 bases). The CDR3 sequence is 16 residues long. Deletions cut 2 bases from V and 6 bases from J, with 21 bases between. Germline V gives CDR1 SGDLS, CDR2 YYNGEE.

The chain recombines TRBV6-5 with TRBJ2-1; 8 bases align to TRBD1. Trimming at V came to 0 bases and at J to 3 bases, leaving 4 bases not matched to a gene. The CDR3 runs to 16 residues. Germline lookup yields CDR1 MNHEY and CDR2 SVGAGI. The CDR3 coding sequence is TGTGCCAGCAGTTACTCCGGGACAGGTGTCTACAATGAGCAGTTCTTC. As protein: CASSYSGTGVYNEQFF.

The CDR3 DNA reads TGTGCCAGCAGCATGGGACAGGGAGAGACCCAGTACTTC. Protein: CASSMGQGETQYF. This chain joins TRBV11-2 and TRBJ2-5; 9 bases match TRBD1. Germline V lookup: CDR1 SGHAT, CDR2 FQNNGV. CDR3 size: 13 residues. J lost 4 bases, V lost 5 bases, and 2 bases had no gene match.

This rearrangement joins TRBV5-1 to TRBJ2-7; D remains unclear. The CDR3 runs to 14 residues. Trimming stripped 5 bases from V and 2 bases from J, with 14 bases between. From germline, CDR1 is SGHRS and CDR2 YFSETQ. In DNA, the CDR3 is TGCGCCAGCAGAAAGGAGCCGGCCGCCTACGAGCAGTACTTC. This gives the protein CASRKEPAAYEQYF. Full variable domain (remainder filled in from reference TRBV5-1 and TRBJ2-7): KAGVTQTPRYLIKTRGQQVTLSCSPISGHRSVSWYQQTPGQGLQFLFEYFSETQRNKGNFPGRFSGRQFSNSRSEMNVSTLELGDSALYLCASRKEPAAYEQYFGPGTRLTVT.

This clone has a handful of counts. The chain joins TRBV30 to TRBJ1-4, with 7 bases matching TRBD1. Germline CDR1 is GTSNPN and CDR2 is SVGIG (reference sequence). There are 16 residues in the CDR3. Trimming removed 3 bases from V and 10 bases from J; junction bases left unmatched: 17. CDR3 DNA sequence: TGTGCCTGGAGGACGATAACCGGGACAGATAAGGCAAAACTGTTTTTT. As protein: CAWRTITGTDKAKLFF.

This clone has a handful of counts. The rearrangement joins TRBV2 to TRBJ2-5; D is perhaps TRBD1 (6 bases). The CDR3 spans 15 residues. V shed 6 bases and J shed 5 bases, with 19 bases lying between them. Germline V lookup: CDR1 SNHLY, CDR2 FYNNEI. The CDR3 coding sequence is TGTGCCAGCAGCGTATCATTCCGGGACAAGGAGACCCAGTACTTC. This encodes CASSVSFRDKETQYF.

This chain uses TRBV6-5 with TRBJ2-5; 13 bases are shared with TRBD2. After removal of 8 bases from V and 5 bases from J, the junction contained 8 bases not matched to a gene. Germline CDR1 reads MNHEY; CDR2 reads SVGAGI. This CDR3 has 15 residues. The DNA of the CDR3 is TGTGCCAGCCGACCGACTAGCGGGGGGTTCGAGACCCAGTACTTC. Protein sequence: CASRPTSGGFETQYF.

Only a few counts were recorded for this clone. The chain joins TRBV11-2 to TRBJ2-1, with a possible D match to TRBD2 (5 bases). This CDR3 is built from 14 residues. The V end was cut by 6 bases, the J end by 6 bases, with 15 bases between. Germline CDR1 and CDR2: SGHAT and FQNNGV. The CDR3 DNA is TGTGCCAGCAGTAACGGCCGGACTCGCAATGAGCAGTTCTTC. The encoded protein is CASSNGRTRNEQFF.

This clone was found a few times. The J gene is TRBJ2-1, the V gene TRBV5-4; 11 nucleotides agree with TRBD1. In germline, CDR1 is SGHNT, CDR2 YYREEE (reference sequence). The trim removed 4 bases at V and 8 bases at J, leaving 11 bases unmatched. CDR3 size: 16 residues. DNA of the CDR3: TGTGCCAGCAGCCGAGGACAGGGGGCGAGGCTCGATGAGCAGTTCTTC. Translated, it gives CASSRGQGARLDEQFF.

This clone has only a few counts. The chain is built from TRBV5-1 and TRBJ1-6; 7 nucleotides match TRBD1. The germline V gene has CDR1 SGHRS and CDR2 YFSETQ. The CDR3 has 15 amino acids. V gave up 0 bases and J gave up 9 bases; unmatched junction bases: 6. CDR3 region: CASSLEDRSRSPLHF. The CDR3 DNA is TGCGCCAGCAGCTTGGAGGACAGGTCTCGTTCACCCCTCCACTTT.

The J gene is TRBJ1-5, the V gene TRBV28, with D unclear. The CDR3 extends over 10 amino acids. The V gene lost 10 bases and the J gene lost 5 bases, with 6 bases spanning the gap. Germline V lookup: CDR1 MDHEN, CDR2 SYDVKM. For the CDR3, the DNA is TGTGCCACCAATTATCAGCCCCAGCATTTT. Translated: CATNYQPQHF.

The J gene is TRBJ2-1, the V gene TRBV30; 9 nucleotides align to TRBD1. CDR1 GTSNPN and CDR2 SVGIG come from the germline V gene (reference sequence). The CDR3 extends over 15 amino acids. The V gene end was trimmed by 4 bases and the J gene end by 7 bases; junction bases not matched to a gene: 11. The CDR3 DNA follows: TGTGCCTGGAAACAACCGGGACAGGGCGCAAATGAGCAGTTCTTC. Residues: CAWKQPGQGANEQFF.

This chain joins TRBV6-4 and TRBJ2-7; no reliable D call. Germline V CDR1 and CDR2: MRHNA, SNTAGT. Trimming removed 0 bases at V and 3 bases at J, with 12 bases between. This CDR3 contains 15 residues. The CDR3 loop reads CASSDSGRFYYEQYF. CDR3 bases: TGTGCCAGCAGTGACTCGGGCCGGTTTTACTACGAGCAGTACTTC.

The CDR3 loop is CSVGKLDRVSGGYTF. CDR3 DNA: TGCAGCGTCGGCAAATTAGACAGGGTATCGGGAGGCTACACCTTC. The gene calls are TRBV29-1 and TRBJ1-2; TRBD1 aligns across 7 bases. With V trimmed by 6 bases and J by 8 bases, 18 bases remained unmatched. This CDR3 is built from 15 residues. Germline V CDR1 and CDR2: SQVTM, ANQGSEA.

This clone has just one count. The gene calls are TRBV30 and TRBJ1-1, with D possibly matching TRBD1 (5 bases). This CDR3 spans 12 amino acids. V was shortened by 0 bases and J by 11 bases, with 13 bases between the two germline ends. Germline V lookup: CDR1 GTSNPN, CDR2 SVGIG (reference sequence). CDR3 DNA sequence: TGTGCCTGGAGTGTATCGGGCGGGACGGCTTTCTTT. It encodes CAWSVSGGTAFF. Full variable domain (missing parts from reference TRBV30 and TRBJ1-1): SQTIHQWPATLVQPVGSPLSLECTVEGTSNPNLYWYRQAAGRGLQLLFYSVGIGQISSEVPQNLSASRPQDRQFILSSKKLLLSDSGFYLCAWSVSGGTAFFGQGTRLTVV.

The sample holds a few counts of this clone. This chain uses TRBV12-5 with TRBJ1-2, with TRBD1 matching 7 bases. Germline CDR1 and CDR2: LGHNT and FRNRAP. This CDR3 has 15 amino acids. The ends lost 3 bases at V and 3 bases at J; junction bases unmatched: 7. CDR3 in DNA: TGTGCTAGTGGTTTCGAGGGGGCTCGGTACTATGGCTACACCTTC. Translation: CASGFEGARYYGYTF.

This clone turned up a few times. This chain links TRBV11-2 with TRBJ2-7; TRBD1 matches 9 bases. With 1 base clipped from V and 4 bases from J, the junction kept 11 bases outside the gene matches. This CDR3 has 17 residues. The germline CDR1 and CDR2 sequences are SGHAT and FQNNGV. The CDR3 DNA is TGTGCCAGCAGCTTAGTATCGGGACAGGGTCTCCTTTACGAGCAGTACTTC. It translates to CASSLVSGQGLLYEQYF.

This clone was seen at least ten times. The chain couples TRBV10-3 to TRBJ2-3, with a possible D match to TRBD1 (5 bases). This CDR3 has 14 amino acids. Looked up from germline, CDR1 is ENHRY and CDR2 is SYGVKD. Trimming removed 2 bases from V and 1 base from J, with 7 bases in between. CDR3 sequence (DNA): TGTGCCATCAGTGAGGGCAGGGGCACAGATACGCAGTATTTT. Residues: CAISEGRGTDTQYF.